Sequencing of this TCR beta chain was carried out in a study of blood T cell repertoires in COVID-19. As for the study in general: T cells, B-cell-depleted T cells, or PBMCs supplied cDNA or gDNA.

TCRdb's table, derived via immunoSEQ multiplex PCR, lists solely in-frame clones and lacks some. The table includes around 100,000 clones, roughly 82% detected once. CDR3 length: 14 amino acids. With 6 bases clipped from V and 2 bases from J, the junction kept 7 bases outside the gene matches. Germline V gene sequence: CDR1 MDHEN, CDR2 SYDVKM. The chain couples TRBV28 to TRBJ2-7; TRBD1 matches 7 bases. This receptor was taken from a man aged 60 to 75 with acute or convalescent COVID-19. Sequenced: peripheral blood. The CDR3 DNA reads TGTGCCAGCAGAAGGGGACAGAGAGCCTACGAGCAGTACTTC. Protein: CASRRGQRAYEQYF.